One sample yielded the 23 T cell receptor beta chains listed below, sequenced in a study of blood T cell repertoires in COVID-19. Sequencing used immunoSEQ multiplex PCR; TCRdb keeps in-frame clones, though not all of them. The top ten hold 9.5% to 10% of the sample, which has roughly 100,000 clones, about 83% seen once. The sequenced material came from peripheral blood. The receptors shown here come from a man aged 40-49 years with active or convalescent COVID-19.

The rearrangement links TRBV6-1 to TRBJ2-5; 10 bases align to TRBD1. Germline values: CDR1 MNHNS, CDR2 SASEGT. After removal of 1 base from V and 7 bases from J, the junction contained 3 bases not matched to a gene. This CDR3 region has 14 residues. The CDR3 loop reads CASSEGQGAATQYF. For the CDR3, the DNA is TGTGCCAGCAGTGAAGGACAGGGGGCGGCGACCCAGTACTTC.

This clone was detected only once. V gene TRBV7-3 combines with J gene TRBJ2-3, with a weak D call TRBD1 (5 bases). V was trimmed by 5 bases and J by 0 bases, leaving 12 bases between them. This CDR3 spans 15 amino acids. Germline CDR1 and CDR2: SGHTA and FQGTGA. CDR3 loop: CASSPGSSSTDTQYF. CDR3 nucleotide sequence: TGTGCCAGCAGCCCAGGGTCCTCTAGCACAGATACGCAGTATTTT.

V gene TRBV18 combines with J gene TRBJ2-5; D gene unclear. Germline V lookup: CDR1 KGHSH, CDR2 LQKENI. Trimming pared 3 bases from V and 1 base from J, leaving 9 bases between. This CDR3 is 14 amino acids long. Written as DNA, the CDR3 is TGTGCCAGCTCACCTTCTCAGGCCCAAGAGACCCAGTACTTC. It translates to CASSPSQAQETQYF.

The genes are TRBV5-1 and TRBJ2-3, with 12 positions matching TRBD2. V trimming: 0 bases; J trimming: 3 bases; junction bases outside the gene matches: 5. CDR1 is SGHRS and CDR2 is YFSETQ in the germline V gene. The CDR3 loop spans 17 amino acids. In DNA, the CDR3 is TGCGCCAGCAGCTTGGGTACTAGCGGGGGGATAACAGATACGCAGTATTTT. Translating it yields CASSLGTSGGITDTQYF.

This rearrangement joins TRBV2 to TRBJ1-5, with D perhaps matching TRBD1 (5 bases). The CDR3 sequence is 15 residues long. Germline V gene data show CDR1 as SNHLY and CDR2 as FYNNEI. Deletions cut 9 bases from V and 1 base from J, with 16 bases between. The CDR3 here is CASAPGLGSNQPQHF. CDR3 nucleotides: TGTGCCAGTGCCCCAGGGCTTGGAAGCAATCAGCCCCAGCATTTT.

The chain employs TRBV9 and TRBJ1-3, with TRBD1 as a possible D gene (6 bases). V shed 2 bases and J shed 3 bases, with 9 bases lying between them. Germline V gene data show CDR1 as SGDLS and CDR2 as YYNGEE. This CDR3 spans 14 amino acids. The CDR3, as DNA: TGTGCCAGCAGCGTTACACAGGGTGGAAACACCATATATTTT. This gives the protein CASSVTQGGNTIYF.

This chain links TRBV9 with TRBJ2-7; perhaps TRBD2 as D (5 bases). This CDR3 is built from 15 residues. Per germline, CDR1 SGDLS and CDR2 YYNGEE. V shed 3 bases and J shed 6 bases, with 19 bases lying between them. The CDR3 region is CASSEGHRGALEQYF. The CDR3 DNA reads as TGTGCCAGCAGCGAGGGCCACCGGGGAGCCCTCGAGCAGTACTTC. The variable domain in full, completed from reference TRBV9 and TRBJ2-7, reads DSGVTQTPKHLITATGQRVTLRCSPRSGDLSVYWYQQSLDQGLQFLIQYYNGEERAKGNILERFSAQQFPDLHSELNLSSLELGDSALYFCASSEGHRGALEQYFGPGTRLTVT.

V usage is TRBV4-2 and J usage is TRBJ2-4, with 9 nucleotides matching TRBD1. The CDR3 has 19 residues. Losses at the gene ends were 0 bases for V and 2 bases for J; bases not matched to a gene: 11. The V gene's germline CDR1 is LGHNA and CDR2 YNFKEQ. Here the CDR3 DNA reads TGTGCCAGCAGCCAAGATTACCGGACAGGGGAGGTAACCAAAAACATTCAGTACTTC. Its protein is CASSQDYRTGEVTKNIQYF.

The chain couples TRBV6-6 to TRBJ1-2; tentative D call: TRBD1 (5 bases). Germline CDR1 MNHNY, CDR2 SVGAGI (reference sequence). The CDR3 consists of 14 residues. V was clipped by 7 bases and J by 10 bases, with 22 bases between them. CDR3 nucleotide sequence: TGTGCCAGCACCTACCCCGGGGGATCGTGGGACTACACCTTC. This encodes CASTYPGGSWDYTF.

V usage is TRBV5-1 and J usage is TRBJ1-2; 8 positions agree with TRBD1. The ends lost 2 bases at V and 5 bases at J; junction bases unmatched: 5. The CDR3 has 14 residues. Germline loops: CDR1 SGHRS, CDR2 YFSETQ. CDR3 sequence (DNA): TGCGCCAGCAGCTTCGGACAGGGAAATTATGGCTACACCTTC. Encoded protein: CASSFGQGNYGYTF.

J is TRBJ2-7 and V is TRBV19; 7 bases fit TRBD1. CDR3 length: 12 residues. CDR1 LNHDA and CDR2 SQIVND come from the germline V gene (reference sequence). The V segment lost 5 bases and the J segment 6 bases; nucleotides outside the gene matches: 4. This CDR3 is CASSLQGTEQYF. CDR3 DNA: TGTGCCAGTAGTCTACAGGGGACCGAGCAGTACTTC.

V and J are TRBV7-2 and TRBJ1-3; unclear D gene. The V gene lost 1 base and the J gene lost 4 bases, with 11 bases spanning the gap. The CDR3 length is 15 residues. Germline V gene sequence: CDR1 SGHTA, CDR2 FQGNSA. The CDR3 loop is CASSLDPPSGNTIYF. In nucleotides, the CDR3 is TGTGCCAGCAGCTTAGATCCTCCGAGCGGAAACACCATATATTTT.

The chain combines TRBV9 with TRBJ2-6; the D gene is possibly TRBD2 (6 bases). Trimming cost V 0 bases and J 0 bases, with 7 bases left between them. Germline V gene lookup returns CDR1 SGDLS and CDR2 YYNGEE. The CDR3 is 16 amino acids. In nucleotides, the CDR3 is TGTGCCAGCAGCGTAGGCGGGGTCTCTGGGGCCAACGTCCTGACTTTC. The encoded protein is CASSVGGVSGANVLTF.

The chain carries TRBV10-3 and TRBJ2-7, with D possibly TRBD2 on 5 matching bases. V was clipped by 8 bases and J by 6 bases, with 17 bases between them. The length of the CDR3 is 13 residues. Per germline, CDR1 ENHRY and CDR2 SYGVKD. The CDR3 here is CAIRQTVSAEQYF. The CDR3 region has the DNA TGTGCCATCCGGCAGACCGTTAGCGCCGAGCAGTACTTC.

This clone was seen a single time. The chain employs TRBV6-5 and TRBJ1-3, with D possibly TRBD1 on 5 matching bases. This CDR3 comprises 16 residues. Germline assignment: CDR1 MNHEY and CDR2 SVGAGI. The V gene lost 2 bases and the J gene lost 0 bases, with 11 bases spanning the gap. The chain's CDR3 is CASSYTGGLSGNTIYF. In DNA, the CDR3 is TGTGCCAGCAGTTACACCGGGGGACTCTCTGGAAACACCATATATTTT.

This chain connects TRBV18 to TRBJ2-1; 10 positions agree with TRBD2. After removal of 3 bases from V and 2 bases from J, the junction contained 10 bases not matched to a gene. Germline CDR1 is KGHSH and CDR2 is LQKENI. The CDR3 is 18 residues long. CDR3 DNA: TGTGCCAGCTCACCCCCAGCGGGGGGGCCCGGGGCCTACAATGAGCAGTTCTTC. Protein: CASSPPAGGPGAYNEQFF.

This chain connects TRBV19 to TRBJ2-5; D perhaps matches TRBD2 (6 bases). V lost 9 bases and J lost 4, with 12 bases in between. CDR1 LNHDA and CDR2 SQIVND come from the germline V gene (reference sequence). The CDR3 is 12 amino acids. The CDR3 here is CASSAGPETQYF. The CDR3 DNA is TGTGCCAGCTCGGCGGGGCCAGAGACCCAGTACTTC.

V and J are TRBV6-5 and TRBJ2-1; D remains unclear. CDR3 length: 15 amino acids. The germline gives CDR1 MNHEY, CDR2 SVGAGI. Trimming took 0 bases from V and 5 from J, leaving 11 bases between them. The CDR3 reads CASSYSTSSHNEQFF. In DNA form, the CDR3 reads TGTGCCAGCAGTTACTCGACGAGTAGCCACAATGAGCAGTTCTTC.

V gene TRBV10-1 combines with J gene TRBJ2-2, with TRBD2 as a possible D gene (5 bases). The CDR3 spans 14 residues. The V gene's germline CDR1 is WNHNN and CDR2 SYGVQD (reference sequence). V was trimmed by 6 bases and J by 0 bases, leaving 8 bases between them. The CDR3 loop reads CASRSGTNTGELFF. CDR3 nucleotides: TGCGCCAGCAGGAGCGGAACGAACACCGGGGAGCTGTTTTTT.

This clone was observed a few times. The genes are TRBV7-8 and TRBJ1-6, with 12 bases matching TRBD1. The J segment lost 10 bases and the V segment lost 5 bases, leaving 12 bases of the junction unmatched. This CDR3 region has 17 residues. The germline V gene encodes CDR1 SGHVS and CDR2 FQNEAQ. CDR3 sequence: CASSRDMSGTGGSPLHF. The CDR3, as DNA: TGTGCCAGCAGCCGAGATATGTCCGGGACAGGGGGCTCACCCCTCCACTTT.

This CDR3 reads CASMRASHYEQYF. CDR3 DNA sequence: TGTGCCAGCATGCGGGCCAGCCATTACGAGCAGTACTTC. The V and J genes are TRBV6-5 and TRBJ2-7; TRBD2 is a possible D gene (5 bases). The V gene lost 7 bases and the J gene lost 4 bases, with 14 bases spanning the gap. The CDR3 length is 13 residues. Germline V CDR1 and CDR2: MNHEY, SVGAGI.

The chain uses TRBV10-3 and TRBJ2-3; D is possibly TRBD1 (5 bases). The CDR3 is 14 residues long. Deletions cut 2 bases from V and 2 bases from J, with 8 bases between. The germline CDR1 and CDR2 sequences are ENHRY and SYGVKD. CDR3 coding DNA: TGTGCCATCAGTGAGCTCAGGGACACAGATACGCAGTATTTT. Encoded protein: CAISELRDTDTQYF.

The chain couples TRBV9 to TRBJ2-5, with D possibly being TRBD2 (6 bases). The CDR3 contains 16 residues. V dropped 0 bases and J dropped 2 bases, with 14 bases sitting between them. Germline V gene lookup returns CDR1 SGDLS and CDR2 YYNGEE. The CDR3 is CASSVATGGTQETQYF. In DNA, the CDR3 is TGTGCCAGCAGCGTAGCTACCGGGGGAACTCAAGAGACCCAGTACTTC.